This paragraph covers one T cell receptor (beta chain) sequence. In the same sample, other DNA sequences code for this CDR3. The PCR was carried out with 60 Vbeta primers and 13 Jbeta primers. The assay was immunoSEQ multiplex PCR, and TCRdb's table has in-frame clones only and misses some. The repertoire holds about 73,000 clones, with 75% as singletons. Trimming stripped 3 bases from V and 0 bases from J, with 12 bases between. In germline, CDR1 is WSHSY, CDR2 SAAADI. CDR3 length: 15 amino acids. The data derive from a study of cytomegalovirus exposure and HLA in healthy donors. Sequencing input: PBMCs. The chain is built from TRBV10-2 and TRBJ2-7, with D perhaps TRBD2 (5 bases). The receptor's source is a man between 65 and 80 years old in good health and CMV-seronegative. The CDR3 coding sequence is TGCGCCAGCAGTGACCCCGGACTTGCCTCCTACGAGCAGTACTTC. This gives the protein CASSDPGLASYEQYF.